The 5 T cell receptor beta chains below come from one sample, sequenced in a study of T cells in Graves' hyperthyroidism and ophthalmopathy. Amplification of TCR beta CDR3 regions was performed using RNA transcripts as template. First-round RT-PCR with HTBI primers amplified the TCR CDR3 region. MiXCR, run by TCRdb on the multiplex PCR reads, gives a single entry per CDR3 protein. This sample yields roughly 380,000 distinct CDR3 sequences, of which approximately 13% are seen a single time; approximately 10% belongs to the top ten. Sequencing input: blood. Receptors were obtained from an older woman with Graves' hyperthyroidism.

This clonotype was detected only a few times. This chain links TRBV7-9 with TRBJ2-1; 7 bases align to TRBD2. V was clipped by 5 bases and J by 6 bases; unmatched bases: 25. CDR3 length: 20 amino acids. Germline CDR1 and CDR2: SEHNR and FQNEAQ (reference sequence). The CDR3 loop is CASSLKINPFSGGVGNEQFF. The DNA of the CDR3 is TGTGCCAGCAGCCTCAAAATTAACCCCTTCTCGGGAGGTGTGGGCAATGAGCAGTTCTTC.

V gene TRBV27 combines with J gene TRBJ2-3, with TRBD2 matching 11 bases. Losses at the gene ends were 5 bases for V and 3 bases for J; bases not matched to a gene: 13. The germline CDR1 and CDR2 sequences are MNHEY and SMNVEV (reference sequence). The CDR3 spans 18 residues. CDR3 sequence: CASSPGLAGGPMTDTQYF. CDR3 coding DNA: TGTGCCAGCAGTCCAGGCTTAGCGGGAGGGCCGATGACAGATACGCAGTATTTT.

This clonotype was seen a single time. Given a much more abundant clone one base away, this may be a read error. The genes are TRBV7-8 and TRBJ2-1; D is ambiguous. The better agreement between TRBJ2-7 and the DNA end casts doubt on the J call. The CDR3 consists of 17 residues. Per the germline V gene, CDR1 is SGHVS and CDR2 is FQNEAQ. DNA for the CDR3: TGTGCCAGCAGCCCTCAAGCCACGGTTCGCTCCTACAATGAGCAGTACTTC. It is translated as CASSPQATVRSYNEQYF.

This clonotype was counted ten times or more. V is TRBV5-1 and J is TRBJ2-1; no clear D gene. The germline V gene encodes CDR1 SGHRS and CDR2 YFSETQ. Trimming left V 0 bases short and J 3 bases short, with 7 bases between. The CDR3 contains 14 residues. CDR3 amino acids: CASSLVTSYNEQFF. Here the CDR3 DNA reads TGCGCCAGCAGCTTGGTTACAAGCTACAATGAGCAGTTCTTC.

The chain recombines TRBV30 with TRBJ1-5, with D possibly matching TRBD1 (6 bases). V dropped 1 base and J dropped 7 bases, with 14 bases sitting between them. Germline CDR1 is GTSNPN and CDR2 is SVGIG (reference sequence). The CDR3 totals 14 residues. The chain's CDR3 is CAWSGGAGNQPQHF. CDR3 nucleotides: TGTGCCTGGAGTGGGGGGGCCGGGAACCAGCCCCAGCATTTT.